This T cell receptor beta chain came from a study of technical replicates of blood from a handful of donors. The method was immunoSEQ multiplex PCR; TCRdb's version includes in-frame clones alone and lacks a portion of them. The table lists about 97,000 clones, approximately 94% of them singletons. The CDR3 has 14 residues. V dropped 8 bases and J dropped 6; count of bases not matched to a gene: 12. CDR1 is SNHLY and CDR2 is FYNNEI in the germline V gene. The V and J genes are TRBV2 and TRBJ2-5; 7 bases are a match to TRBD2. The clonotype originates from a human donor in good health. Specimen: T cells isolated from PBMCs. The CDR3 coding sequence is TGTGCCAGCTCCACTAGCGTAGCTGGGCAGACCCAGTACTTC. Protein product: CASSTSVAGQTQYF.